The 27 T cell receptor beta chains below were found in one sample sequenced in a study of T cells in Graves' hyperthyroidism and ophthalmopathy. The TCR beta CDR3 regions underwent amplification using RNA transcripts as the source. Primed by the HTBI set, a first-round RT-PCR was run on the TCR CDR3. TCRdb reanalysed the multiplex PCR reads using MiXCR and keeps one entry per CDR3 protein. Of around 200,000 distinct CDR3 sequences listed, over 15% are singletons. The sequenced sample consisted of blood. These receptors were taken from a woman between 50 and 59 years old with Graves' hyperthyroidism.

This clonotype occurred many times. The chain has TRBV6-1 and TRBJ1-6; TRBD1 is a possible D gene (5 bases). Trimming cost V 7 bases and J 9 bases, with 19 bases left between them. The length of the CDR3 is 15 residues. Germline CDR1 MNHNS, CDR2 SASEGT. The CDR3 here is CASNPGGMRSSPLHF. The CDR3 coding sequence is TGTGCCAGCAACCCCGGGGGGATGAGGAGTTCACCCCTCCACTTT.

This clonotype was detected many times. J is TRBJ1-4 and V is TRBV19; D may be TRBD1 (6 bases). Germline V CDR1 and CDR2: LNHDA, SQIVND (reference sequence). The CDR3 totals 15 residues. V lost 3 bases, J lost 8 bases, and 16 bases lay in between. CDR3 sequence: CASSIRGAGTEKLFF. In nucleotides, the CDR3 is TGTGCCAGTAGTATCCGAGGGGCAGGGACAGAAAAACTGTTTTTT.

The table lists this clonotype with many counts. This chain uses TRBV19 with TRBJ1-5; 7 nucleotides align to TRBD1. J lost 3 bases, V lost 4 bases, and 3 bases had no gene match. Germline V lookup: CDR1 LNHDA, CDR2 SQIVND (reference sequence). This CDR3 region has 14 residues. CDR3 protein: CASSRDSTNQPQHF. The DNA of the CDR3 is TGTGCCAGTAGTAGGGACAGCACCAATCAGCCCCAGCATTTT.

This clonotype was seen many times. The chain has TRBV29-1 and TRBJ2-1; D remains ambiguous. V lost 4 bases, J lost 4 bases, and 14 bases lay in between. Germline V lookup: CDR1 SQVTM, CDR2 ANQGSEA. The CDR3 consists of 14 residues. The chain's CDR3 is CSVGRWLQYNEQFF. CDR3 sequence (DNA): TGCAGCGTTGGCAGATGGCTCCAATACAATGAGCAGTTCTTC.

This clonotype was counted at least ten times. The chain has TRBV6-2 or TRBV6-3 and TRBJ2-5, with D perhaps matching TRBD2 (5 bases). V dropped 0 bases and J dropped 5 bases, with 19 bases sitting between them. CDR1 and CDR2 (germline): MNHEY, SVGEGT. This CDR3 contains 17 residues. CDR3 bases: TGTGCCAGCAGTTACTCGAGAGAGGGCACTCAAAGGGAGACCCAGTACTTC. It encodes CASSYSREGTQRETQYF.

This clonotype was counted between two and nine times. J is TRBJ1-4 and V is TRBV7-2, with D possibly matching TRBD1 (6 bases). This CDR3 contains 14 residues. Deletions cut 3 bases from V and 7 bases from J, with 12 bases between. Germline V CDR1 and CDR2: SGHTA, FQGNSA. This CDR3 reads CASSLVGAGEKLFF. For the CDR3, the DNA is TGTGCCAGCAGCTTGGTGGGGGCGGGTGAAAAACTGTTTTTT.

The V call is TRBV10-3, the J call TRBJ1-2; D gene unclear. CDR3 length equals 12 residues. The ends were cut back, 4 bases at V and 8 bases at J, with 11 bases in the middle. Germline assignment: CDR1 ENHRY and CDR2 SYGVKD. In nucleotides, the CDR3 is TGTGCCATCAGTGTCACGGGAAGCGGCTACACCTTC. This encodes CAISVTGSGYTF.

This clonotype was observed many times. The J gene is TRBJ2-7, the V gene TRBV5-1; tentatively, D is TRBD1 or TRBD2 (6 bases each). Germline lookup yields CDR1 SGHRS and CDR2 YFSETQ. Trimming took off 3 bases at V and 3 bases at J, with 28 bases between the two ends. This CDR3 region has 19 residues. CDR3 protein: CASSSRGTAGPRGNYEQYF. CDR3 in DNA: TGCGCCAGCAGCTCGCGGGGTACGGCGGGACCCAGGGGAAACTACGAGCAGTACTTC.

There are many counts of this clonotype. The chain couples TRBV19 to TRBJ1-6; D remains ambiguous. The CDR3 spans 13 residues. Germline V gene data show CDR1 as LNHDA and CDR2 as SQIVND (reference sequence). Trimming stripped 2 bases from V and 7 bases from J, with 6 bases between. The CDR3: CASSIYVNSPLHF. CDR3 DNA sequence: TGTGCCAGTAGTATATACGTCAATTCACCCCTCCACTTT.

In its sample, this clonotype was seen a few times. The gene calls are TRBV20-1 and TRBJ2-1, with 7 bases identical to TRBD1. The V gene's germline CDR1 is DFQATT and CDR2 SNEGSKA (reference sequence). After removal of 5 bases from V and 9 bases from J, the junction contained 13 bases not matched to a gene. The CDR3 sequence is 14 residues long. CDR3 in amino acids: CSAFQWDSQGEQFF. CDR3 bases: TGCAGTGCTTTCCAGTGGGACAGTCAGGGTGAGCAGTTCTTC.

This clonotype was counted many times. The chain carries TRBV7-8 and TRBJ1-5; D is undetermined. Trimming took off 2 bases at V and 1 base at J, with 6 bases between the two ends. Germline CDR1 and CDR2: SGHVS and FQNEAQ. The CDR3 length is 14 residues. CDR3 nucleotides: TGTGCCAGCAGCTTACAGAGAAGCAATCAGCCCCAGCATTTT. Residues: CASSLQRSNQPQHF.

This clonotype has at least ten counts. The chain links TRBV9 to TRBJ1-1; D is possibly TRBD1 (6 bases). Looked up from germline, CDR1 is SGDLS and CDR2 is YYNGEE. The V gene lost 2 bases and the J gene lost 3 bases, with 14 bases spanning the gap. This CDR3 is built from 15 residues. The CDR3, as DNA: TGTGCCAGCAGCGTCTCTATCGGACAGCACACTGAAGCTTTCTTT. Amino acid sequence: CASSVSIGQHTEAFF. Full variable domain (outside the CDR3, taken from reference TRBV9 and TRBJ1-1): DSGVTQTPKHLITATGQRVTLRCSPRSGDLSVYWYQQSLDQGLQFLIQYYNGEERAKGNILERFSAQQFPDLHSELNLSSLELGDSALYFCASSVSIGQHTEAFFGQGTRLTVV.

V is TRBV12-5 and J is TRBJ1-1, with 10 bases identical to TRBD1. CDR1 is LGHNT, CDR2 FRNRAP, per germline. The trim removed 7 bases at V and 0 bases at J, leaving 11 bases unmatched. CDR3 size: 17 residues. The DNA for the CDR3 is TGTGCTAGTGCCCCCGGGACAGGGGTGGTTATGAACACTGAAGCTTTCTTT. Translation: CASAPGTGVVMNTEAFF.

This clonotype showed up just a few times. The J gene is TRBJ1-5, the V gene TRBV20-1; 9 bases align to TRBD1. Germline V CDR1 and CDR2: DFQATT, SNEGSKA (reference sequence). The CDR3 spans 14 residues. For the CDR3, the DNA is TGCAGCCTAGCGGACAGGGGATTGGGACAGCCCCAGCATTTT. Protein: CSLADRGLGQPQHF.

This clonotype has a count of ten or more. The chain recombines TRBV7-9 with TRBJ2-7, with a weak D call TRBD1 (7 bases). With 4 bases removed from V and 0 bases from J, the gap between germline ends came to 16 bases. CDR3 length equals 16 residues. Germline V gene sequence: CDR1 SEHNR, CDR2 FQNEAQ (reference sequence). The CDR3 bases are TGTGCCAGCAGCTCAGGGGGGACCGAGCTCTCCTACGAGCAGTACTTC. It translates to CASSSGGTELSYEQYF.

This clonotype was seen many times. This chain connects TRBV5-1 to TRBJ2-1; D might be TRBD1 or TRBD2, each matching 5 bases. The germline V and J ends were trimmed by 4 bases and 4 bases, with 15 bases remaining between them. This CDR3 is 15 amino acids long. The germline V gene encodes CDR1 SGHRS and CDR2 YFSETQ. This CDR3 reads CASSLTPGGYNEQFF. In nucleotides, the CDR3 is TGCGCCAGCAGCCTGACCCCTGGGGGATACAATGAGCAGTTCTTC.

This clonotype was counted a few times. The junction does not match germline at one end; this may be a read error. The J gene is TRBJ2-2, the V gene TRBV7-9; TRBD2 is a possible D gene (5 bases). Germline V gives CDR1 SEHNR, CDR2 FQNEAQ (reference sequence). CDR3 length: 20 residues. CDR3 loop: CASSLSPRNLERLNTGELFF. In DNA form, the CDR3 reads TGTGCCAGCAGCTTATCCCCGAGGAATCTGGAGCGTCTTAACACCGGGGAGCTATTTTTT.

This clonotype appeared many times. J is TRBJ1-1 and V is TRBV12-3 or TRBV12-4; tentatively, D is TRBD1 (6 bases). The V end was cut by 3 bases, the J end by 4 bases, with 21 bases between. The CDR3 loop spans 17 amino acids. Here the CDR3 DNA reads TGTGCCAGCAGTTTTCAATTTCTGGGAGGGGGGCTCACTGAAGCTTTCTTT. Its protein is CASSFQFLGGGLTEAFF.

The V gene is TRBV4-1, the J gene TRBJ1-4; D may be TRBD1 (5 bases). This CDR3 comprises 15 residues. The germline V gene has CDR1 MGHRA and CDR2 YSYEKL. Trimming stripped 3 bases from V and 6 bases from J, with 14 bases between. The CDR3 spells CASSQGRSNDEKLFF. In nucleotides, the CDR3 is TGCGCCAGCAGCCAGGGACGAAGTAACGATGAAAAACTGTTTTTT.

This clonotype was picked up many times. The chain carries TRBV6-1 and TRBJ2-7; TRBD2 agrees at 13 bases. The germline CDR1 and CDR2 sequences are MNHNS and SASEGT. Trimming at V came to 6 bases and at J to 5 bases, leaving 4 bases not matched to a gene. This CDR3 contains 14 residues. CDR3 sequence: CASRLAGGLDEQYF. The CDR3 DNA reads TGTGCCAGCAGACTAGCGGGGGGGCTAGACGAGCAGTACTTC.

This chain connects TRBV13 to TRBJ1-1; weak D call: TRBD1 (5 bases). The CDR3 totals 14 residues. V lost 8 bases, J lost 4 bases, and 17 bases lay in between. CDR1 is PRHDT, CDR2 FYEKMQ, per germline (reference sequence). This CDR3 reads CASGDQPDTTEAFF. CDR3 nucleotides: TGTGCCAGCGGCGATCAACCGGACACCACTGAAGCTTTCTTT.

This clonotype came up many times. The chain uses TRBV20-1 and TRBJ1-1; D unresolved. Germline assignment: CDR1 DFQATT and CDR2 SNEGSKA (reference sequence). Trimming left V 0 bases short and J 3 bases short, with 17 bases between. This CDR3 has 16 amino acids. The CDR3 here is CSARDLGSPGDTEAFF. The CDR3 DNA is TGCAGTGCTAGAGATCTGGGGTCCCCCGGGGACACTGAAGCTTTCTTT.

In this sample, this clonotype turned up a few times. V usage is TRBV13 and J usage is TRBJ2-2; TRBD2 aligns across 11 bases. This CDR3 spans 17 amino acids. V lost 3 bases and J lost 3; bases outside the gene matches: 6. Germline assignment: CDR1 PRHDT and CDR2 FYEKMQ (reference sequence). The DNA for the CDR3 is TGTGCCAGCAGCTTTACGACTAGCGGGGACTACACCGGGGAGCTGTTTTTT. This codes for CASSFTTSGDYTGELFF.

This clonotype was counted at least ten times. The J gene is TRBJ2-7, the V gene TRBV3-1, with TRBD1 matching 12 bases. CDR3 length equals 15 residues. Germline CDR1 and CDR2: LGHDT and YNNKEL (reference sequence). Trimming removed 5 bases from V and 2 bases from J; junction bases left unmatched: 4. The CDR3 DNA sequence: TGTGCCAGCAGCACCGGGACAGGGGGCCCCTACGAGCAGTACTTC. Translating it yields CASSTGTGGPYEQYF.

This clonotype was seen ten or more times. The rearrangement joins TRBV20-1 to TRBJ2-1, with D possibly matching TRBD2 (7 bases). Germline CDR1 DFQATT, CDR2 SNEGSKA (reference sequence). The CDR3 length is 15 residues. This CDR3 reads CTVGGGLSSYNEQFF. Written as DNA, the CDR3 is TGCACCGTGGGGGGGGGCTTGAGCTCCTACAATGAGCAGTTCTTC.

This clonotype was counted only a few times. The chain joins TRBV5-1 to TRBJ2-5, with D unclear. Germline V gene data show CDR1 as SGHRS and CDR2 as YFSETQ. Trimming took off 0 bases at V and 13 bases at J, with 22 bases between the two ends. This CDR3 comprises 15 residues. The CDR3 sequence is CASSLDGAAGRKTYF. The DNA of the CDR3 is TGCGCCAGCAGCTTGGACGGTGCCGCTGGACGCAAGACGTACTTC.

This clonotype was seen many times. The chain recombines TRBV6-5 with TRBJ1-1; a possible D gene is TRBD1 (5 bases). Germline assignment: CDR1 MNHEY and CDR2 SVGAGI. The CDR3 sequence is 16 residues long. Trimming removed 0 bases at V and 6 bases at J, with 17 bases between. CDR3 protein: CASSYSRRGVMAEAFF. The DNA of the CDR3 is TGTGCCAGCAGTTACTCGAGGAGGGGAGTTATGGCTGAAGCTTTCTTT.